Below are 11 T cell receptor beta chains sequenced from a single sample in a study of human T cells and chemical hapten exposure. Time point indicated: patch test 2, 6 weeks after DPC sensitization. Treatment reported: therapeutic diphenylcyclopropenone sensitization with weekly scalp DPC. From the RACE reads, TCRdb called clonotypes with MiXCR, one entry per CDR3 protein. The repertoire includes more than 85,000 distinct CDR3 sequences, roughly 9% of them detected once, and more than 3% sits in the top ten. Sequencing was performed on whole blood, taken in connection with sensitization to the hapten diphenylcyclopropenone (DPC). The source is a woman between 40 and 55 years old with alopecia areata. Some clones in this sample may be carry-over from other donors' samples.

This clonotype was seen a handful of times. V gene TRBV6-2 or TRBV6-3 combines with J gene TRBJ1-1, with TRBD1 matching 9 bases. CDR3 size: 18 residues. V was pared by 2 bases and J by 1 base, with 11 bases of the junction left unmatched. Germline V CDR1 and CDR2: MNHEY, SVGEGT. The CDR3 region is CASSYRIRDRAENTEAFF. Written as DNA, the CDR3 is TGTGCCAGCAGTTACCGAATTCGGGACAGGGCGGAGAACACTGAAGCTTTCTTT.

This clonotype was picked up many times. The chain is built from TRBV28 and TRBJ2-3; D might be TRBD2 (5 bases). Germline loops: CDR1 MDHEN, CDR2 SYDVKM. V lost 5 bases and J 1 base, leaving 19 bases between the germline ends. This CDR3 spans 17 amino acids. The DNA of the CDR3 is TGTGCCAGCAGTCCCACCCGAGCGGCCTGGGGCACAGATACGCAGTATTTT. Amino acid sequence: CASSPTRAAWGTDTQYF. The whole variable domain, remainder taken from reference TRBV28 and TRBJ2-3, is DVKVTQSSRYLVKRTGEKVFLECVQDMDHENMFWYRQDPGLGLRLIYFSYDVKMKEKGDIPEGYSVSREKKERFSLILESASTNQTSMYLCASSPTRAAWGTDTQYFGPGTRLTVL.

The chain is built from TRBV7-3 and TRBJ1-1, with D uncertain. CDR1 and CDR2 from the germline V gene are SGHTA and FQGTGA. This CDR3 region has 15 residues. Trimming left V 0 bases short and J 1 base short, with 9 bases between. CDR3 in amino acids: CASSLTRPENTEAFF. The CDR3 DNA reads TGTGCCAGCAGCTTAACGCGACCCGAGAACACTGAAGCTTTCTTT.

This clonotype was observed many times. The rearrangement uses TRBV20-1 and TRBJ1-6; D might be TRBD1 (5 bases). Germline V gene data show CDR1 as DFQATT and CDR2 as SNEGSKA (reference sequence). The V end lost 5 bases, the J end lost 0 bases, and 14 bases lay between the germline ends. The CDR3 length is 16 residues. The CDR3 DNA is TGCAGTGCTCCCGGGACGGGAAGCTCCTATAATTCACCCCTCCACTTT. Translating it yields CSAPGTGSSYNSPLHF.

This clonotype was seen at least ten times. V is TRBV7-2 and J is TRBJ1-6; D perhaps matches TRBD1 (5 bases). Germline assignment: CDR1 SGHTA and CDR2 FQGNSA. This CDR3 contains 14 residues. The V end lost 6 bases, the J end lost 7 bases, and 13 bases lay between the germline ends. The CDR3, as DNA: TGTGCCAGCAGTCCCACCCAGGGCAATTCACCCCTCCACTTT. Its protein product is CASSPTQGNSPLHF.

This clonotype was found many times. The genes are TRBV4-1 and TRBJ2-2, with TRBD2 as a possible D gene (7 bases). The CDR3 is made up of 15 amino acids. The germline V gene has CDR1 MGHRA and CDR2 YSYEKL. Trimming shortened V by 6 bases and J by 3 bases, and 14 bases separated the two germline ends. CDR3 sequence reads: CASRDSGVDTGELFF. Here the CDR3 DNA reads TGCGCCAGCAGGGACAGCGGGGTAGACACCGGGGAGCTGTTTTTT.

This clonotype appeared many times. The chain couples TRBV19 to TRBJ1-5; D uncertain. The CDR3 extends over 14 amino acids. V lost 7 bases and J lost 1, with 11 bases in between. The germline V gene has CDR1 LNHDA and CDR2 SQIVND (reference sequence). The CDR3 protein is CASILLGSNQPQHF. CDR3 bases: TGTGCCAGTATTCTTCTAGGGAGCAATCAGCCCCAGCATTTT. Supplemented by reference TRBV19 and TRBJ1-5, the full variable domain reads DGGITQSPKYLFRKEGQNVTLSCEQNLNHDAMYWYRQDPGQGLRLIYYSQIVNDFQKGDIAEGYSVSREKKESFPLTVTSAQKNPTAFYLCASILLGSNQPQHFGDGTRLSIL.

This clonotype was seen a handful of times. V gene TRBV6-5 combines with J gene TRBJ1-5; D gene unclear. This CDR3 region has 13 residues. Trimming left V 0 bases short and J 7 bases short, with 7 bases between. The germline V gene has CDR1 MNHEY and CDR2 SVGAGI. This CDR3 reads CASSYSSTQPQHF. The CDR3 region has the DNA TGTGCCAGCAGTTACTCGAGTACCCAGCCCCAGCATTTT.

This clonotype was seen repeatedly, ten times or more. J is TRBJ2-3 and V is TRBV28; TRBD2 aligns across 11 bases. V gave up 8 bases and J gave up 4 bases; unmatched junction bases: 8. CDR1 and CDR2 from the germline V gene are MDHEN and SYDVKM. There are 15 residues in the CDR3. In DNA form, the CDR3 reads TGTGCCAGCTCTACCGGGACTAGCGGTGCAGATACGCAGTATTTT. Its protein product is CASSTGTSGADTQYF.

This clonotype was counted many times. The chain is built from TRBV4-1 and TRBJ1-3; the D is unclear. V gave up 1 base and J gave up 4 bases, with 20 bases separating them. This CDR3 comprises 18 residues. Looked up from germline, CDR1 is MGHRA and CDR2 is YSYEKL. CDR3 in DNA: TGCGCCAGCAGCCAAGTGGACTCATATCTTGGGTCGGGAAACACCATATATTTT. Residues: CASSQVDSYLGSGNTIYF.

This clonotype was seen repeatedly, ten times or more. CDR3 loop: CSASLTGWNTEAFF. The CDR3 region has the DNA TGCAGTGCTAGTTTAACAGGGTGGAACACTGAAGCTTTCTTT. The chain combines TRBV20-1 with TRBJ1-1, with D possibly TRBD1 on 6 matching bases. This CDR3 spans 14 amino acids. CDR1 is DFQATT, CDR2 SNEGSKA, per germline (reference sequence). Trimming stripped 3 bases from V and 1 base from J, with 12 bases between.